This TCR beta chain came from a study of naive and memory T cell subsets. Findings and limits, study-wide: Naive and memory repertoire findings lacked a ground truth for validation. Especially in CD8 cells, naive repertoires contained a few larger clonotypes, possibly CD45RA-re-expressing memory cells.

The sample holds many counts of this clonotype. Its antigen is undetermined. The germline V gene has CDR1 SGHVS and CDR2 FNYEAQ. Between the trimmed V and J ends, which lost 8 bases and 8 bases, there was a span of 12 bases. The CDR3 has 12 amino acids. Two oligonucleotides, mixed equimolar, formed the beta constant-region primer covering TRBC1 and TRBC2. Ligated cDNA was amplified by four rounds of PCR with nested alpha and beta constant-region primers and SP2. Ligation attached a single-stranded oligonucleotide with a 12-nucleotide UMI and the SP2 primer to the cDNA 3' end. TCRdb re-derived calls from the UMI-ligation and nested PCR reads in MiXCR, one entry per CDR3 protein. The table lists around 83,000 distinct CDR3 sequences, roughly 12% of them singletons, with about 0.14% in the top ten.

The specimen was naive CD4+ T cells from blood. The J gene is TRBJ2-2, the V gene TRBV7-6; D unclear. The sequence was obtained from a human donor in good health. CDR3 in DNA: TGTGCCAGCGGCTGGGGTAGGGGGGAGCTGTTTTTT. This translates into CASGWGRGELFF.